Following are 32 T cell receptor beta chains from one sample sequenced in a study of blood T cell repertoires in COVID-19. Sequenced by immunoSEQ multiplex PCR; TCRdb stores in-frame clones only, minus some. This sample yields approximately 89,000 clones, of which 80% are seen a single time; about 19% belongs to the top ten. Sequencing was done on a sample of peripheral blood. The receptors originated from a woman aged 80 or over with acute or convalescent COVID-19.

The chain joins TRBV5-1 to TRBJ1-2; 7 nucleotides match TRBD1. V lost 3 bases to trimming and J lost 9 bases; unmatched junction nucleotides: 11. The germline V gene encodes CDR1 SGHRS and CDR2 YFSETQ. The CDR3 loop spans 14 amino acids. The CDR3 sequence is CASSWGRQGVSYTF. In DNA form, the CDR3 reads TGCGCCAGCAGCTGGGGAAGACAGGGTGTGAGCTACACCTTC.

The rearrangement uses TRBV27 and TRBJ2-7; possible D gene TRBD2, 6 bases. Germline CDR1 and CDR2: MNHEY and SMNVEV (reference sequence). This CDR3 is built from 15 residues. V was trimmed by 1 base and J by 3 bases, leaving 13 bases between them. Written as DNA, the CDR3 is TGTGCCAGCAGTTTATTGGTCGGGACTGGCTACGAGCAGTACTTC. Encoded protein: CASSLLVGTGYEQYF.

The V gene is TRBV19, the J gene TRBJ2-7; D unclear. The CDR3 runs 13 residues. From germline, CDR1 is LNHDA and CDR2 SQIVND (reference sequence). Trimming left V 3 bases short and J 2 bases short, with 8 bases between. The CDR3, as DNA: TGTGCCAGTAGTATCTCCAGGCCCTACGAGCAGTACTTC. Amino acids: CASSISRPYEQYF.

The rearrangement joins TRBV2 to TRBJ1-2; possibly TRBD1 for D (5 bases). The CDR3 consists of 13 residues. V gave up 3 bases and J gave up 3 bases, with 8 bases separating them. CDR1 and CDR2 (germline): SNHLY, FYNNEI. This CDR3 is CASSDKGYYGYTF. As DNA, the CDR3 is TGTGCCAGCAGTGATAAGGGGTACTATGGCTACACCTTC.

This chain links TRBV19 with TRBJ2-2; tentatively, D is TRBD1 (5 bases). The CDR3 length is 13 residues. V lost 8 bases and J lost 1, with 8 bases in between. CDR1 and CDR2 (germline): LNHDA, SQIVND (reference sequence). Here the CDR3 reads CASWQGNTGELFF. The CDR3 nucleotides are TGTGCCAGTTGGCAGGGGAACACCGGGGAGCTGTTTTTT.

Notes on this clone: Distinct nucleotide sequences in the sample also encode this CDR3. This chain joins TRBV7-9 and TRBJ2-7, with D maybe TRBD1 (6 bases). This CDR3 is built from 14 residues. The ends were cut back, 3 bases at V and 1 base at J, with 10 bases in the middle. From germline, CDR1 is SEHNR and CDR2 FQNEAQ (reference sequence). CDR3 loop: CASSFGQPSYEQYF. The CDR3 DNA reads TGTGCCAGCAGCTTCGGACAGCCGTCCTACGAGCAGTACTTC. The whole variable domain, remainder taken from reference TRBV7-9 and TRBJ2-7, is DTGVSQNPRHKITKRGQNVTFRCDPISEHNRLYWYRQTLGQGPEFLTYFQNEAQLEKSRLLSDRFSAERPKGSFSTLEIQRTEQGDSAMYLCASSFGQPSYEQYFGPGTRLTVT.

The chain combines TRBV30 with TRBJ2-7; the match to TRBD2 covers 9 bases. V shed 0 bases, J shed 7 bases, and the junction held 10 bases outside the gene matches. CDR1 is GTSNPN, CDR2 SVGIG, per germline (reference sequence). The length of the CDR3 is 15 residues. CDR3 residues: CAWSVRGTSSWEQYF. DNA for the CDR3: TGTGCCTGGAGTGTACGAGGGACTAGCTCCTGGGAGCAGTACTTC.

V gene TRBV9 combines with J gene TRBJ2-5; the D gene is possibly TRBD1 (5 bases). This CDR3 has 14 residues. Between the trimmed V and J ends, which lost 0 bases and 2 bases, there was a span of 8 bases. CDR1 and CDR2 from the germline V gene are SGDLS and YYNGEE. CDR3 sequence (DNA): TGTGCCAGCAGCGTAGGACAGCCTCAAGAGACCCAGTACTTC. Protein sequence: CASSVGQPQETQYF.

The chain carries TRBV5-1 and TRBJ1-1; perhaps TRBD1 as D (5 bases). Germline CDR1 reads SGHRS; CDR2 reads YFSETQ. The CDR3 runs 13 residues. Trimming pared 6 bases from V and 3 bases from J, leaving 12 bases between. The DNA for the CDR3 is TGCGCCAGCACCCAGGGAGGGTACACTGAAGCTTTCTTT. It is translated as CASTQGGYTEAFF.

The rearrangement joins TRBV9 to TRBJ1-6, with a tentative D call TRBD1 (5 bases). Germline CDR1 reads SGDLS; CDR2 reads YYNGEE. The CDR3 sequence is 14 residues long. Between the trimmed V and J ends, which lost 0 bases and 10 bases, there was a span of 11 bases. The CDR3 is CASSVGAGRSPLHF. The CDR3 nucleotides are TGTGCCAGCAGCGTAGGGGCAGGGCGATCACCCCTCCACTTT.

The V call is TRBV2, the J call TRBJ2-7; the D is unclear. The CDR3 consists of 12 residues. From germline, CDR1 is SNHLY and CDR2 FYNNEI. The V gene lost 8 bases and the J gene lost 2 bases, with 10 bases spanning the gap. The CDR3 DNA sequence: TGTGCCAGCGGAGATCTGACCTACGAGCAGTACTTC. The encoded protein is CASGDLTYEQYF.

V gene TRBV19 combines with J gene TRBJ2-1; no clear D. The CDR3 is 14 amino acids. CDR1 is LNHDA, CDR2 SQIVND, per germline (reference sequence). Trimming cost V 5 bases and J 4 bases, with 12 bases left between them. The CDR3 DNA reads TGTGCCAGTAGTCTGAGCGATGGGTACAATGAGCAGTTCTTC. It translates to CASSLSDGYNEQFF.

The table lists this clone with a few counts. The CDR3 here is CASSLVSSTDTQYF. The CDR3 nucleotides read TGTGCCAGCAGCTTAGTATCTAGCACAGATACGCAGTATTTT. The chain couples TRBV7-9 to TRBJ2-3; D is uncertain. With 1 base removed from V and 0 bases from J, the gap between germline ends came to 5 bases. The germline gives CDR1 SEHNR, CDR2 FQNEAQ (reference sequence). The CDR3 is 14 residues long.

V gene TRBV30 combines with J gene TRBJ1-2, with 8 bases matching TRBD1. This CDR3 is built from 14 residues. Germline CDR1 GTSNPN, CDR2 SVGIG (reference sequence). J was trimmed by 8 bases and V by 0 bases; bases with no gene match: 8. CDR3 bases: TGTGCCTGGAGTGTAGGGACAGGCTATGTAGGCTACACCTTC. Translation: CAWSVGTGYVGYTF. Full variable domain (outside the CDR3, taken from reference TRBV30 and TRBJ1-2): SQTIHQWPATLVQPVGSPLSLECTVEGTSNPNLYWYRQAAGRGLQLLFYSVGIGQISSEVPQNLSASRPQDRQFILSSKKLLLSDSGFYLCAWSVGTGYVGYTFGSGTRLTVV.

V gene TRBV9 combines with J gene TRBJ1-5; TRBD1 aligns across 10 bases. The junction had 7 bases not matched to a gene; V was cut back by 4 bases and J by 3 bases. The CDR3 runs 16 residues. The germline gives CDR1 SGDLS, CDR2 YYNGEE. Here the CDR3 reads CASSPGQGGPNQPQHF. The CDR3 nucleotides are TGTGCCAGCAGCCCCGGACAGGGGGGCCCCAATCAGCCCCAGCATTTT.

This clone was seen a single time. The chain couples TRBV30 to TRBJ2-7; D uncertain. Looked up from germline, CDR1 is GTSNPN and CDR2 is SVGIG (reference sequence). V shed 2 bases and J shed 2 bases, with 7 bases lying between them. This CDR3 has 12 residues. The CDR3 DNA is TGTGCCTGGAGTAGCCCCGCCTACGAGCAGTACTTC. Its translation is CAWSSPAYEQYF.

The V gene is TRBV11-2, the J gene TRBJ2-7, with 8 bases fitting TRBD2. V lost 4 bases to trimming and J lost 0 bases; unmatched junction nucleotides: 5. Germline V gene lookup returns CDR1 SGHAT and CDR2 FQNNGV. The CDR3 sequence is 15 residues long. DNA of the CDR3: TGTGCCAGCAGCTCCGAGCGGGGGAGCTCCTACGAGCAGTACTTC. This gives the protein CASSSERGSSYEQYF.

The gene calls are TRBV2 and TRBJ2-3; 7 bases are shared with TRBD1. The length of the CDR3 is 14 residues. V shed 7 bases, J shed 4 bases, and the junction held 8 bases outside the gene matches. Germline V CDR1 and CDR2: SNHLY, FYNNEI. This CDR3 reads CASIKLTGADTQYF. Here the CDR3 DNA reads TGTGCCAGCATCAAACTAACAGGGGCAGATACGCAGTATTTT. The full variable domain, its missing parts supplied by reference TRBV2 and TRBJ2-3, is EPEVTQTPSHQVTQMGQEVILRCVPISNHLYFYWYRQILGQKVEFLVSFYNNEISEKSEIFDDQFSVERPDGSNFTLKIRSTKLEDSAMYFCASIKLTGADTQYFGPGTRLTVL.

The chain combines TRBV5-4 with TRBJ1-2; D remains ambiguous. Trimming stripped 1 base from V and 2 bases from J, with 6 bases between. The CDR3 runs to 13 residues. From germline, CDR1 is SGHNT and CDR2 YYREEE (reference sequence). The DNA of the CDR3 is TGTGCCAGCAGCTTGTCAAAAAACTATGGCTACACCTTC. It specifies CASSLSKNYGYTF.

The chain uses TRBV7-6 and TRBJ2-6; D unclear. Germline CDR1 and CDR2: SGHVS and FNYEAQ. Trimming took off 4 bases at V and 2 bases at J, with 15 bases between the two ends. This CDR3 region has 17 residues. The CDR3, as DNA: TGTGCCAGCAGCTCCCGGGTCACTCACCCTGGGGCCAACGTCCTGACTTTC. Amino acid sequence: CASSSRVTHPGANVLTF.

This clone was detected only once. The chain uses TRBV21-1 and TRBJ2-7; TRBD1 reflects the table's D call only, with no check against the DNA. TRBV21-1 is listed as a pseudogene. The CDR3 has 15 residues. The CDR3 spells CASSKDTGNPYEQYF. The CDR3 nucleotides are TGTGCCAGCAGCAAAGACACAGGGAACCCCTACGAGCAGTACTTC.

A single count supports this clone. The chain recombines TRBV18 with TRBJ2-3, with TRBD1 identical over 8 bases. Trimming took 4 bases from V and 3 from J; bases not matched to a gene: 6. Germline V gene sequence: CDR1 KGHSH, CDR2 LQKENI. CDR3 size: 15 residues. CDR3 in amino acids: CASSLGQGGTDTQYF. The CDR3 DNA is TGTGCCAGCTCACTCGGACAGGGTGGAACAGATACGCAGTATTTT.

The V gene is TRBV20-1, the J gene TRBJ2-2, with 7 bases lining up with TRBD1. The V segment lost 3 bases and the J segment 6 bases; nucleotides outside the gene matches: 7. This CDR3 is built from 14 residues. CDR1 and CDR2 (germline): DFQATT, SNEGSKA (reference sequence). Here the CDR3 DNA reads TGCAGTGCTAGTCAAGGGGGCCGGGCCGGGGAGCTGTTTTTT. Its protein is CSASQGGRAGELFF.

The chain carries TRBV10-3 and TRBJ2-5; a possible D gene is TRBD2 (6 bases). Germline lookup yields CDR1 ENHRY and CDR2 SYGVKD. The CDR3 runs 15 residues. The V end lost 0 bases, the J end lost 1 base, and 9 bases lay between the germline ends. CDR3 bases: TGTGCCATCAGTGAGTCGGGGGGTCCCCAAGAGACCCAGTACTTC. This encodes CAISESGGPQETQYF.

CDR3 residues: CASSYSGTGNEQFF. The CDR3 nucleotides are TGTGCCAGCAGTTACTCGGGGACAGGTAATGAGCAGTTCTTC. This chain links TRBV6-5 with TRBJ2-1; 8 positions match TRBD1. The CDR3 consists of 14 residues. The germline V gene has CDR1 MNHEY and CDR2 SVGAGI. The J segment lost 7 bases and the V segment lost 0 bases, leaving 2 bases of the junction unmatched.

The chain is built from TRBV18 and TRBJ1-1; 10 bases map to TRBD1. The CDR3 totals 17 residues. Germline trimming cut 1 base from V and 2 bases from J; bases unmatched to any gene: 7. From germline, CDR1 is KGHSH and CDR2 LQKENI. CDR3 DNA sequence: TGTGCCAGCTCACCACGGACAGGGGGGACCCTCAACACTGAAGCTTTCTTT. It translates to CASSPRTGGTLNTEAFF.

CDR3 DNA sequence: TGTGCCAGCAGTACGACGGGTTACGAGCAGTACTTC. Protein: CASSTTGYEQYF. The V call is TRBV6-5, the J call TRBJ2-7; D remains ambiguous. Germline CDR1 reads MNHEY; CDR2 reads SVGAGI. Trimming removed 5 bases from V and 4 bases from J, with 9 bases in between. There are 12 residues in the CDR3.

Only a few counts were recorded for this clone. This chain connects TRBV5-1 to TRBJ2-3; D unresolved. This CDR3 comprises 14 residues. From germline, CDR1 is SGHRS and CDR2 YFSETQ. The ends were cut back, 2 bases at V and 2 bases at J, with 9 bases in the middle. The CDR3 bases are TGCGCCAGCAGCTTTGCCGACTTCACAGATACGCAGTATTTT. As protein: CASSFADFTDTQYF.

This clone was seen once. This chain joins TRBV30 and TRBJ1-5; TRBD1 might be the D (5 bases). Germline V gives CDR1 GTSNPN, CDR2 SVGIG (reference sequence). Deletions cut 2 bases from V and 1 base from J, with 9 bases between. The CDR3 sequence is 14 residues long. This CDR3 reads CAWSFGGSNQPQHF. Here the CDR3 DNA reads TGTGCCTGGAGTTTCGGGGGGAGCAATCAGCCCCAGCATTTT. Full variable domain (missing parts from reference TRBV30 and TRBJ1-5): SQTIHQWPATLVQPVGSPLSLECTVEGTSNPNLYWYRQAAGRGLQLLFYSVGIGQISSEVPQNLSASRPQDRQFILSSKKLLLSDSGFYLCAWSFGGSNQPQHFGDGTRLSIL.

The gene calls are TRBV25-1 and TRBJ2-3; D gene ambiguous. Germline loops: CDR1 MGHDK, CDR2 SYGVNS. The CDR3 runs to 15 residues. V gave up 2 bases and J gave up 2 bases, with 11 bases separating them. CDR3 DNA: TGTGCCAGCAGTGAACCTGGGCCAAACACAGATACGCAGTATTTT. It translates to CASSEPGPNTDTQYF.

The chain couples TRBV7-8 to TRBJ2-7, with a possible D match to TRBD1 (5 bases). Trimming removed 0 bases at V and 4 bases at J, with 10 bases between. Germline V gene data show CDR1 as SGHVS and CDR2 as FQNEAQ. The CDR3 contains 14 residues. CDR3 sequence reads: CASSLARDFYEQYF. Written as DNA, the CDR3 is TGTGCCAGCAGCTTAGCCAGGGATTTTTACGAGCAGTACTTC.

The V gene is TRBV2, the J gene TRBJ1-6, with 9 nucleotides matching TRBD1. Trimming removed 5 bases from V and 9 bases from J; junction bases left unmatched: 8. The CDR3 sequence is 15 residues long. CDR1 SNHLY and CDR2 FYNNEI come from the germline V gene. The CDR3 sequence: CASSQKGTGSSPLHF. CDR3 DNA sequence: TGTGCCAGCAGTCAGAAAGGGACAGGGAGTTCACCCCTCCACTTT. Full variable domain (rest looked up from reference TRBV2 and TRBJ1-6): EPEVTQTPSHQVTQMGQEVILRCVPISNHLYFYWYRQILGQKVEFLVSFYNNEISEKSEIFDDQFSVERPDGSNFTLKIRSTKLEDSAMYFCASSQKGTGSSPLHFGNGTRLTVT.